The 19 T cell receptor beta chains below all came from one sample that was sequenced in a study of blood T cell repertoires in COVID-19. The method was immunoSEQ multiplex PCR; TCRdb's version includes in-frame clones alone and lacks a portion of them. Among just under 90,000 clones, about nine tenths were seen once, and the ten largest hold 0.35% to 0.5%. Material: peripheral blood. The receptors derive from a man aged 55 to 70 with acute or convalescent COVID-19.

This chain connects TRBV9 to TRBJ2-3; D might be TRBD2 (6 bases). The ends were cut back, 0 bases at V and 1 base at J, with 12 bases in the middle. The germline CDR1 and CDR2 sequences are SGDLS and YYNGEE. This CDR3 has 16 amino acids. CDR3 in DNA: TGTGCCAGCAGCGTAGGAGTGGGCGGGGGCACAGATACGCAGTATTTT. Translation: CASSVGVGGGTDTQYF. The variable domain in full, with the rest retrieved from reference TRBV9 and TRBJ2-3, is DSGVTQTPKHLITATGQRVTLRCSPRSGDLSVYWYQQSLDQGLQFLIQYYNGEERAKGNILERFSAQQFPDLHSELNLSSLELGDSALYFCASSVGVGGGTDTQYFGPGTRLTVL.

CDR3 loop: CASSVAGSSGGRNEQFF. CDR3 coding DNA: TGTGCCAGCAGCGTAGCCGGAAGCAGCGGGGGAAGGAATGAGCAGTTCTTC. The J gene is TRBJ2-1, the V gene TRBV9; TRBD2 agrees at 8 bases. J lost 7 bases, V lost 0 bases, and 12 bases had no gene match. The V gene's germline CDR1 is SGDLS and CDR2 YYNGEE. CDR3 size: 17 residues.

V and J are TRBV5-1 and TRBJ1-2, with a weak D call TRBD1 (5 bases). The CDR3 extends over 16 amino acids. In germline, CDR1 is SGHRS, CDR2 YFSETQ. The germline V and J ends were trimmed by 0 bases and 4 bases, with 16 bases remaining between them. CDR3 sequence reads: CASSLESYSGLYGYTF. CDR3 coding DNA: TGCGCCAGCAGCTTGGAGTCTTATTCAGGGCTCTATGGCTACACCTTC. The full variable domain, rest sourced from reference TRBV5-1 and TRBJ1-2, is KAGVTQTPRYLIKTRGQQVTLSCSPISGHRSVSWYQQTPGQGLQFLFEYFSETQRNKGNFPGRFSGRQFSNSRSEMNVSTLELGDSALYLCASSLESYSGLYGYTFGSGTRLTVV.

The chain's CDR3 is CASSEAGTSVDNEQFF. CDR3 nucleotides: TGTGCCAGCAGTGAAGCTGGGACTAGCGTAGACAATGAGCAGTTCTTC. J is TRBJ2-1 and V is TRBV2, with 10 bases identical to TRBD2. The ends lost 0 bases at V and 5 bases at J; junction bases unmatched: 4. The CDR3 consists of 16 residues. Germline V CDR1 and CDR2: SNHLY, FYNNEI.

This chain joins TRBV5-6 and TRBJ1-1, with no clear D. Germline V lookup: CDR1 SGHDT, CDR2 YYEEEE. CDR3 length: 13 residues. V was trimmed by 4 bases and J by 1 base, leaving 8 bases between them. The CDR3 spells CASSPRPNTEAFF. The CDR3 DNA sequence: TGTGCCAGCAGCCCTAGACCGAACACTGAAGCTTTCTTT. Based on the CDR3 plus reference TRBV5-6 and TRBJ1-1, the full variable domain is DAGVTQSPTHLIKTRGQQVTLRCSPKSGHDTVSWYQQALGQGPQFIFQYYEEEERQRGNFPDRFSGHQFPNYSSELNVNALLLGDSALYLCASSPRPNTEAFFGQGTRLTVV.

V and J are TRBV5-6 and TRBJ1-5; D is perhaps TRBD1 (6 bases). The CDR3 consists of 14 residues. Germline-derived CDR1 and CDR2 are SGHDT and YYEEEE. V was trimmed by 3 bases and J by 4 bases, leaving 11 bases between them. The CDR3 protein is CASSSGDTNQPQHF. CDR3 DNA sequence: TGTGCCAGCAGCTCAGGGGACACTAATCAGCCCCAGCATTTT.

This rearrangement joins TRBV6-4 to TRBJ2-1; TRBD2 agrees at 13 bases. Germline V gives CDR1 MRHNA, CDR2 SNTAGT. J lost 7 bases, V lost 1 base, and 4 bases had no gene match. This CDR3 has 16 residues. The CDR3 is CASSDLTSGGANEQFF. CDR3 nucleotides: TGTGCCAGCAGTGACTTAACTAGCGGGGGGGCGAATGAGCAGTTCTTC.

The chain couples TRBV6-6 to TRBJ1-1; D is perhaps TRBD1 (5 bases). The CDR3 has 13 amino acids. Per the germline V gene, CDR1 is MNHNY and CDR2 is SVGAGI (reference sequence). V gave up 4 bases and J gave up 1 base, with 7 bases separating them. The CDR3 sequence: CASSWGGNTEAFF. The CDR3 nucleotides are TGTGCCAGCAGTTGGGGGGGGAACACTGAAGCTTTCTTT.

The chain combines TRBV7-3 with TRBJ2-3; TRBD2 matches 9 bases. The CDR3 consists of 18 residues. Germline loops: CDR1 SGHTA, CDR2 FQGTGA. V lost 2 bases, J lost 1 base, and 10 bases stayed unmatched. Here the CDR3 reads CASSLHPGVAGGTDTQYF. The CDR3 DNA sequence: TGTGCCAGCAGCTTACACCCTGGAGTAGCGGGGGGCACAGATACGCAGTATTTT.

The chain links TRBV6-6 to TRBJ2-5, with 12 bases identical to TRBD1. The trim removed 6 bases at V and 5 bases at J, leaving 7 bases unmatched. Per germline, CDR1 MNHNY and CDR2 SVGAGI (reference sequence). The length of the CDR3 is 15 residues. CDR3 residues: CASRGQGASDETQYF. For the CDR3, the DNA is TGTGCCAGCAGGGGACAGGGGGCTTCGGACGAGACCCAGTACTTC.

The V gene is TRBV7-3, the J gene TRBJ2-3; TRBD1 matches 9 bases. V lost 5 bases to trimming and J lost 4 bases; unmatched junction nucleotides: 7. Germline V gene data show CDR1 as SGHTA and CDR2 as FQGTGA. The CDR3 spans 15 residues. The CDR3 sequence is CASSIDRGLADTQYF. CDR3 coding DNA: TGTGCCAGCAGCATCGACAGGGGGTTGGCAGATACGCAGTATTTT.

The J gene is TRBJ2-3, the V gene TRBV5-1, with 9 bases matching TRBD2. The CDR3 consists of 17 residues. J gave up 0 bases and V 4 bases, and 9 bases lay outside the gene matches. The germline V gene has CDR1 SGHRS and CDR2 YFSETQ. The CDR3 region is CASSARPLAGSTDTQYF. The CDR3 nucleotides are TGCGCCAGCAGCGCGAGGCCGCTAGCGGGGAGCACAGATACGCAGTATTTT.

This clone came up once. This chain connects TRBV3-1 (or the pseudogene TRBV3-2) to TRBJ1-6; D ambiguous. CDR3 length: 15 residues. Between the trimmed V and J ends, which lost 4 bases and 6 bases, there was a span of 13 bases. The V gene's germline CDR1 is LGHDT and CDR2 YNNKEL (reference sequence). CDR3 coding DNA: TGTGCCAGCAGCCCTGCCCGAGCCCGTAATTCACCCCTCCACTTT. It is translated as CASSPARARNSPLHF.

The rearrangement uses TRBV4-2 and TRBJ2-7, with TRBD1 matching 9 bases. Germline CDR1 and CDR2: LGHNA and YNFKEQ. CDR3 size: 15 residues. V lost 5 bases and J lost 2; bases outside the gene matches: 7. The CDR3 DNA follows: TGTGCCAGCAGCATAGGGACAGGGCTTCCCTACGAGCAGTACTTC. It translates to CASSIGTGLPYEQYF.

This sequence joins TRBV6-1 and TRBJ2-7, with a possible D match to TRBD1 (5 bases). This CDR3 contains 15 residues. Trimming left V 2 bases short and J 2 bases short, with 13 bases between. Germline assignment: CDR1 MNHNS and CDR2 SASEGT. The CDR3 spells CASSEQGIGTYEQYF. The CDR3 DNA sequence: TGTGCCAGCAGTGAACAGGGAATCGGCACCTACGAGCAGTACTTC.

DNA of the CDR3: TGTGCCAGCAGTTACCGGACTGGTTTGGATACGCAGTATTTT. As protein: CASSYRTGLDTQYF. The chain recombines TRBV6-2 or TRBV6-3 with TRBJ2-3, with D possibly being TRBD2 (5 bases). Deletions cut 2 bases from V and 6 bases from J, with 12 bases between. The CDR3 totals 14 residues. Germline CDR1 MNHEY, CDR2 SVGEGT.

The genes are TRBV7-3 and TRBJ2-2; a possible D gene is TRBD1 (6 bases). The CDR3 loop spans 15 amino acids. Deletions cut 2 bases from V and 3 bases from J, with 10 bases between. Looked up from germline, CDR1 is SGHTA and CDR2 is FQGTGA. Here the CDR3 DNA reads TGTGCCAGCAGCTTACAGGGGCCAGACACCGGGGAGCTGTTTTTT. It specifies CASSLQGPDTGELFF.

The V and J genes are TRBV5-1 and TRBJ1-4, with 7 bases aligning to TRBD1. J lost 5 bases, V lost 3 bases, and 4 bases had no gene match. There are 14 residues in the CDR3. CDR1 SGHRS and CDR2 YFSETQ come from the germline V gene. CDR3 residues: CASSSDRSNEKLFF. In DNA, the CDR3 is TGCGCCAGCAGCTCGGACAGGTCGAATGAAAAACTGTTTTTT.

V usage is TRBV19 and J usage is TRBJ2-1; D is ambiguous. The ends were cut back, 6 bases at V and 8 bases at J, with 8 bases in the middle. Germline V gene data show CDR1 as LNHDA and CDR2 as SQIVND (reference sequence). The length of the CDR3 is 11 residues. In DNA form, the CDR3 reads TGTGCCAGTAGGTCCTCAGATGAGCAGTTCTTC. Translating gives CASRSSDEQFF.